This TCR beta chain was recorded in a study of control samples from healthy donors and cancer patients. The CDR3 length is 14 residues. Deletions cut 10 bases from V and 2 bases from J, with 17 bases between. Germline-derived CDR1 and CDR2 are SGHNT and YYREEE (reference sequence). The data were produced by immunoSEQ multiplex PCR, yet TCRdb's version contains in-frame clones alone and is incomplete. Of about 86,000 clones listed, approximately 95% are singletons. This chain links TRBV5-4 with TRBJ2-3; TRBD1 or TRBD2 may be the D gene (6 bases each). The source of this sequence is a woman between 25 and 40 years old in good health. Input material: blood. In nucleotides, the CDR3 is TGTGCCCACGGCACGGGGGCTCACACAGATACGCAGTATTTT. Protein sequence: CAHGTGAHTDTQYF.